This TCR beta chain was captured in a study of blood T cell repertoires in COVID-19. The CDR3 covers 12 residues. V trimming: 4 bases; J trimming: 4 bases; junction bases outside the gene matches: 2. CDR1 GTSNPN and CDR2 SVGIG come from the germline V gene (reference sequence). Repertoires were generated with immunoSEQ multiplex PCR, while TCRdb's copy carries only in-frame clones and drops some. The sample holds around 430,000 clones, about 87% seen once. J is TRBJ1-2 and V is TRBV30; 8 bases are shared with TRBD1. Sequencing was carried out using peripheral blood. This receptor was identified in a woman in her forties or fifties with COVID-19, enrolled during active disease. CDR3 protein: CAWTGGVYGYTF. The DNA of the CDR3 is TGTGCCTGGACAGGGGGCGTCTATGGCTACACCTTC. Using reference TRBV30 and TRBJ1-2 for the parts outside the CDR3, the full variable domain is SQTIHQWPATLVQPVGSPLSLECTVEGTSNPNLYWYRQAAGRGLQLLFYSVGIGQISSEVPQNLSASRPQDRQFILSSKKLLLSDSGFYLCAWTGGVYGYTFGSGTRLTVV.